The T cell receptor beta chain described here comes from a study of blood T cell repertoires in COVID-19. Across the study: Samples of COVID-19 (acute and convalescent) were obtained from the United States, Italy and Spain. PBMCs, B-cell-depleted T cells, or T cells were the source of the cDNA or gDNA that made up the material.

Authors' data handling: Amplification of reference gene primers provided the estimated nucleated cell counts. Sequencing used immunoSEQ multiplex PCR; TCRdb keeps in-frame clones, though not all of them. V and J calls and clone size are as listed in that table; D and trimming were resolved from the DNA. The sample records about 210,000 clones, about 92% being singletons. The CDR3 covers 13 residues. Germline CDR1 SGHRS, CDR2 YFSETQ. With 5 bases removed from V and 3 bases from J, the gap between germline ends came to 12 bases. The sequence derives from a man younger than 40 with acute or convalescent COVID-19. The chain carries TRBV5-1 and TRBJ2-7, with D possibly being TRBD2 (5 bases). The material sequenced was peripheral blood. The CDR3 here is CASSLVGSYEQYF. CDR3 DNA sequence: TGCGCCAGCAGTTTAGTTGGGAGCTACGAGCAGTACTTC. The variable domain in full, completed from reference TRBV5-1 and TRBJ2-7, reads KAGVTQTPRYLIKTRGQQVTLSCSPISGHRSVSWYQQTPGQGLQFLFEYFSETQRNKGNFPGRFSGRQFSNSRSEMNVSTLELGDSALYLCASSLVGSYEQYFGPGTRLTVT.